This record covers a single T cell receptor beta chain. Original methodology: Using reference gene primer amplification, nucleated cell counts were estimated. Generated by immunoSEQ multiplex PCR, the TCRdb table keeps only in-frame clones and is missing some. V and J calls and clone size come straight from that table; D and trimming were deduced from the DNA. Among 90,000 or so clones listed, over 75% were seen once. The CDR3 runs 17 residues. The trim removed 1 base at V and 4 bases at J, leaving 6 bases unmatched. Germline assignment: CDR1 MGHRA and CDR2 YSYEKL. The sample belongs to a study of blood T cell repertoires in COVID-19. As for the study in general: Researchers got acute and convalescent COVID-19 samples from the United States, Italy and Spain. Nucleic acid was either cDNA or gDNA, and it came from T cells, B-cell-depleted T cells, or PBMCs.

Sequences were obtained from peripheral blood. The sequence was obtained from a man older than 75 with active or convalescent COVID-19. The chain uses TRBV4-1 and TRBJ2-5; TRBD2 matches 13 bases. CDR3 nucleotides: TGCGCCAGCAGCCAAGGACTAGCGGGGGGTCGCGGAGAGACCCAGTACTTC. It is translated as CASSQGLAGGRGETQYF.